Below are 9 T cell receptor beta chains sequenced from a single sample in a study of CD8 T cells in Susac syndrome. RNA was extracted with the RNeasy kit, and a quantity of roughly 0.5 to 1 ug was reverse transcribed using random hexamers. TCRdb re-called the immunoSEQ multiplex PCR reads with MiXCR, one entry per CDR3 protein. This sample has fewer than 200,000 distinct CDR3 sequences, with roughly 92% found just once. The sequenced material came from CD4+ T cells from PBMCs. The receptors derive from a human donor in good health.

This clonotype was seen once. The chain recombines TRBV6-5 with TRBJ2-3; no clear D gene. CDR1 MNHEY and CDR2 SVGAGI come from the germline V gene. Trimming shortened V by 10 bases and J by 1 base, and 18 bases separated the two germline ends. The CDR3 consists of 15 residues. Here the CDR3 DNA reads TGTGCCACTAAAAATCGGGCAGGCGGCACAGATACGCAGTATTTT. Encoded protein: CATKNRAGGTDTQYF.

This chain connects TRBV7-2 to TRBJ2-5, with 9 nucleotides matching TRBD2. CDR1 and CDR2 from the germline V gene are SGHTA and FQGNSA. CDR3 length: 13 amino acids. The CDR3 sequence is CVGAGGRGETQYF. The CDR3 DNA sequence: TGTGTCGGCGCGGGGGGGCGCGGGGAGACCCAGTACTTC. Full variable domain (missing parts from reference TRBV7-2 and TRBJ2-5): GAGVSQSPSNKVTEKGKDVELRCDPISGHTALYWYRQSLGQGLEFLIYFQGNSAPDKSGLPSDRFSAERTGGSVSTLTIQRTQQEDSAVYLCVGAGGRGETQYFGPGTRLLVL.

The CDR3 DNA is TGCGCCAGCAGCCGGGGGGACGCACAAGAGACCCAGTACTTC. This translates into CASSRGDAQETQYF. This chain links TRBV5-1 with TRBJ2-5, with 7 positions matching TRBD2. The V segment lost 4 bases and the J segment 2 bases; nucleotides outside the gene matches: 5. Looked up from germline, CDR1 is SGHRS and CDR2 is YFSETQ. CDR3 length equals 14 residues.

The CDR3 loop reads CASSSIGETQYF. DNA of the CDR3: TGTGCCAGCAGCTCCATCGGTGAGACCCAGTACTTC. The chain joins TRBV5-4 to TRBJ2-5; D ambiguous. The germline V gene has CDR1 SGHNT and CDR2 YYREEE (reference sequence). Deletions cut 3 bases from V and 5 bases from J, with 8 bases between. The length of the CDR3 is 12 residues.

This chain joins TRBV29-1 and TRBJ2-7; D remains unclear. CDR1 and CDR2 from the germline V gene are SQVTM and ANQGSEA. The CDR3 is made up of 12 amino acids. V lost 3 bases and J 7 bases, leaving 13 bases between the germline ends. The DNA of the CDR3 is TGCAGCGTTGAGCCCGCGTCCGATGAGCAGTACTTC. Amino acids: CSVEPASDEQYF.

The genes are TRBV2 and TRBJ1-4, with TRBD1 matching 7 bases. The germline gives CDR1 SNHLY, CDR2 FYNNEI. The CDR3 consists of 15 residues. Trimming took 8 bases from V and 14 from J; bases not matched to a gene: 20. In DNA form, the CDR3 reads TGTGCCAGCGGCGACAGGGCCAAACTAATCGACGGGCTGTTTTTT. Residues: CASGDRAKLIDGLFF.

The CDR3 is CASSFGRTLNYGYTF. The CDR3 nucleotides are TGCGCCAGCAGCTTTGGACGGACCCTTAACTATGGCTACACCTTC. The rearrangement joins TRBV5-1 to TRBJ1-2, with D unclear. The CDR3 length is 15 residues. The germline gives CDR1 SGHRS, CDR2 YFSETQ. The V end lost 2 bases, the J end lost 1 base, and 12 bases lay between the germline ends.

The chain couples TRBV12-3 or TRBV12-4 to TRBJ1-6; TRBD1 matches at 11 bases. The CDR3 contains 15 residues. J lost 7 bases, V lost 5 bases, and 4 bases had no gene match. This CDR3 is CASSRGQGANSPLHF. As DNA, the CDR3 is TGTGCCAGCAGTAGAGGACAGGGGGCGAATTCACCCCTCCACTTT.

This clonotype was seen once. The chain joins TRBV2 to TRBJ1-1, with D perhaps matching TRBD1 (5 bases). CDR1 and CDR2 from the germline V gene are SNHLY and FYNNEI. The CDR3 has 14 amino acids. Trimming shortened V by 4 bases and J by 2 bases, and 11 bases separated the two germline ends. The CDR3 bases are TGTGCCAGCAGTGCAGCGACAGCAAACACTGAAGCTTTCTTT. Translating gives CASSAATANTEAFF. Variable domain in full (rest from reference TRBV2 and TRBJ1-1): EPEVTQTPSHQVTQMGQEVILRCVPISNHLYFYWYRQILGQKVEFLVSFYNNEISEKSEIFDDQFSVERPDGSNFTLKIRSTKLEDSAMYFCASSAATANTEAFFGQGTRLTVV.